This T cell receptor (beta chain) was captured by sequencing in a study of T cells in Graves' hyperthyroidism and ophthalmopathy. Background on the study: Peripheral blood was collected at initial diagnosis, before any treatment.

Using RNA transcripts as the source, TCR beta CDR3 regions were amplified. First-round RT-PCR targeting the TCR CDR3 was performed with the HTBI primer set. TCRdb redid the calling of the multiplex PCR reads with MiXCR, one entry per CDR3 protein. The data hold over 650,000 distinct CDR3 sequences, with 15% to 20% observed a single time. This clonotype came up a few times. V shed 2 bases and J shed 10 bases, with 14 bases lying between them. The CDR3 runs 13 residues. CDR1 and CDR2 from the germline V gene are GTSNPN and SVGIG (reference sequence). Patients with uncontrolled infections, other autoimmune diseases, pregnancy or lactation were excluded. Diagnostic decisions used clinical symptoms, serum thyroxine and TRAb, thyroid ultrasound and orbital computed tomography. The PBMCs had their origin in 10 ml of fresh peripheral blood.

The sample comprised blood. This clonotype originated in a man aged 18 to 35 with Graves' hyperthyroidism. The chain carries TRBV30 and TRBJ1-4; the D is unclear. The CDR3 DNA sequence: TGTGCCTGGAGTACTCAACTTCTAGGAAAACTGTTTTTT. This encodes CAWSTQLLGKLFF. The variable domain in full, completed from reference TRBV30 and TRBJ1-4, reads SQTIHQWPATLVQPVGSPLSLECTVEGTSNPNLYWYRQAAGRGLQLLFYSVGIGQISSEVPQNLSASRPQDRQFILSSKKLLLSDSGFYLCAWSTQLLGKLFFGSGTQLSVL.